This T cell receptor (beta chain) was observed in a study of blood T cells in healthy people across ages. A second PCR, run for roughly 7 to 12 cycles, used a sample-barcoded 5' primer plus a J-beta primer mix. One entry per CDR3 protein, called by TCRdb with MiXCR from the 5' RACE reads. The data hold 1,500,000 or so distinct CDR3 sequences, with roughly two fifths observed a single time. Germline V lookup: CDR1 LGHNA, CDR2 YNFKEQ. V gave up 2 bases and J gave up 4 bases, with 6 bases separating them. The CDR3 totals 13 residues. The sequencing input was blood. The receptor was isolated from a woman under 30 in good health. This chain joins TRBV4-2 and TRBJ2-1; D is unresolved. CDR3 region: CASSQIRYNEQFF. The CDR3 coding sequence is TGTGCCAGCAGCCAAATCCGGTACAATGAGCAGTTCTTC.